The rows below give T cell receptor beta chains drawn from one sample of a study of OX40 agonist ivuxolimab in advanced cancers. Clones were read by immunoSEQ multiplex PCR, and TCRdb kept only the in-frame ones, dropping some. The sample has just over 90,000 clones; more than 85% are singletons. The material sequenced was CD4+ or CD8+ T cells sorted from blood, taken in a trial of the OX40 agonist ivuxolimab. The receptor set was obtained from an adult with an advanced solid tumor such as melanoma, head and neck, liver or kidney cancer. The CDR3 runs from the conserved cysteine through the conserved F or W. A D gene is named only where the DNA matches it firmly. Clone size is given for some rows only: seen once, a few or many times, or a class if the clone is expanded.

D gene: NA
V gene: TRBV4-1
J gene: TRBJ2-3
clone size: NA
CDR3 DNA: TGCGCCAGCAGCCATTCCCCCGCCGTGACAGATACGCAGTATTTT
CDR3 protein: CASSHSPAVTDTQYF

D gene: TRBD1
V gene: TRBV7-6
J gene: TRBJ2-7
clone size: NA
CDR3 DNA: TGTGCCAGCAGCTTAGCACCCGGGACAGGTGCGTTAGGGCAGTACTTC
CDR3 protein: CASSLAPGTGALGQYF

D gene: NA
V gene: TRBV11-2
J gene: TRBJ2-3
clone size: NA
CDR3 DNA: TGTGCCAGCCGATTCGAGGGGTTCACAGATACGCAGTATTTT
CDR3 protein: CASRFEGFTDTQYF

D gene: NA
V gene: TRBV10-3
J gene: TRBJ1-1
clone size: once
CDR3 DNA: TGTGCCATTAGTCTGGGGGGCACTGAAGCTTTCTTT
CDR3 protein: CAISLGGTEAFF

D gene: TRBD1
V gene: TRBV7-9
J gene: TRBJ1-1
clone size: NA
CDR3 DNA: TGTGCCAGCAGCTTGGGGACAGGGGCGATGAACACTGAAGCTTTCTTT
CDR3 protein: CASSLGTGAMNTEAFF

D gene: TRBD1
V gene: TRBV12-5
J gene: TRBJ1-4
clone size: NA
CDR3 DNA: TGTGCTAGTGGCACTTACTGGACAGGGAGAAATGAAAAACTGTTTTTT
CDR3 protein: CASGTYWTGRNEKLFF

D gene: NA
V gene: TRBV27
J gene: TRBJ2-5
clone size: once
CDR3 DNA: TGTGCCAGCAGTTCGGGACACGTACAAGAGACCCAGTACTTC
CDR3 protein: CASSSGHVQETQYF

D gene: NA
V gene: TRBV6-5
J gene: TRBJ1-2
clone size: NA
CDR3 DNA: TGTGCCAGCAGCTTTTCTGGGAGGGCTAACTATGGCTACACCTTC
CDR3 protein: CASSFSGRANYGYTF

D gene: NA
V gene: TRBV5-4
J gene: TRBJ2-3
clone size: NA
CDR3 DNA: TGTGCCAGCAGCTCGTTCACAGATACGCAGTATTTT
CDR3 protein: CASSSFTDTQYF

D gene: NA
V gene: TRBV30
J gene: TRBJ2-7
clone size: NA
CDR3 DNA: TGTGCCTGGAGTAGAACGGGGGTGACCTACGAGCAGTACTTC
CDR3 protein: CAWSRTGVTYEQYF

D gene: NA
V gene: TRBV7-2
J gene: TRBJ2-1
clone size: NA
CDR3 DNA: TGTGCCAGCAGCCCAAGCGGGACACGCTACAATGAGCAGTTCTTC
CDR3 protein: CASSPSGTRYNEQFF

D gene: NA
V gene: TRBV11-2
J gene: TRBJ2-6
clone size: NA
CDR3 DNA: TGTGCCAGCAGCTTAGATTATCTAGTGACTGGGGCCAACGTCCTGACTTTC
CDR3 protein: CASSLDYLVTGANVLTF

D gene: TRBD2
V gene: TRBV4-1
J gene: TRBJ2-3
clone size: NA
CDR3 DNA: TGCGCCAGCAGCCAAGACGGGGGAGGGTCAGATACGCAGTATTTT
CDR3 protein: CASSQDGGGSDTQYF

D gene: NA
V gene: TRBV29-1
J gene: TRBJ2-5
clone size: once
CDR3 DNA: TGCAGCGTCCACAAACAGGGAGGTTGGGAGACCCAGTACTTC
CDR3 protein: CSVHKQGGWETQYF

D gene: TRBD2
V gene: TRBV7-2
J gene: TRBJ2-3
clone size: NA
CDR3 DNA: TGTGCCAGCAGTCGACCGGGACTAGCGGGGGTCACAGATACGCAGTATTTT
CDR3 protein: CASSRPGLAGVTDTQYF

D gene: NA
V gene: TRBV27
J gene: TRBJ1-1
clone size: NA
CDR3 DNA: TGTGCCAGCTCCCTGGGGGGTGAAGCTTTCTTT
CDR3 protein: CASSLGGEAFF

D gene: NA
V gene: TRBV10-1
J gene: TRBJ2-7
clone size: NA
CDR3 DNA: TGCGCCACCCGGGGGGCCAGCTCCTACGAGCAGTACTTC
CDR3 protein: CATRGASSYEQYF

D gene: NA
V gene: TRBV2
J gene: TRBJ1-2
clone size: NA
CDR3 DNA: TGTGCCAGCAGTGAAGGGGATGGCTACACCTTC
CDR3 protein: CASSEGDGYTF

D gene: NA
V gene: TRBV6-1
J gene: TRBJ2-1
clone size: NA
CDR3 DNA: TGTGCCAGCAGTGAGCAGTTTCGGCAGAGCTCCTACAATGAGCAGTTCTTC
CDR3 protein: CASSEQFRQSSYNEQFF

D gene: NA
V gene: TRBV4-3
J gene: TRBJ1-6
clone size: NA
CDR3 DNA: TGCGCCAGCAGCCGCGGACGGGTGTATAATTCACCCCTCCACTTT
CDR3 protein: CASSRGRVYNSPLHF

D gene: NA
V gene: TRBV28
J gene: TRBJ1-5
clone size: NA
CDR3 DNA: TGTGCCAGCAGTTCCATCGATAGCAATCAGCCCCAGCATTTT
CDR3 protein: CASSSIDSNQPQHF

D gene: TRBD2
V gene: TRBV27
J gene: TRBJ2-1
clone size: NA
CDR3 DNA: TGTGCCAGCAGTTTATTTCTCCCCCTAGCGGGAGCTTACAATGAGCAGTTCTTC
CDR3 protein: CASSLFLPLAGAYNEQFF